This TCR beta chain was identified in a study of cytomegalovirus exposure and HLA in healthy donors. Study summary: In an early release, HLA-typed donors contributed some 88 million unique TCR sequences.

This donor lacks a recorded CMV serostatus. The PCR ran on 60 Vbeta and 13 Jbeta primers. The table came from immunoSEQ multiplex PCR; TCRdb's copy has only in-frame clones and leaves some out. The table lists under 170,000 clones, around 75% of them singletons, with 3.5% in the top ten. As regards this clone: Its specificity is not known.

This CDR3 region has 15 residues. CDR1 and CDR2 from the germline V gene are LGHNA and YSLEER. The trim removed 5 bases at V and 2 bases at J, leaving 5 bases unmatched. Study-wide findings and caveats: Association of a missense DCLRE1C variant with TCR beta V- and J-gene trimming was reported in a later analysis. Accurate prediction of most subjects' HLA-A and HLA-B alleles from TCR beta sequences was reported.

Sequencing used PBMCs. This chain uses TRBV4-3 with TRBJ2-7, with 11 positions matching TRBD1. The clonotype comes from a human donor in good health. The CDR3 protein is CASSARTGGTYEQYF. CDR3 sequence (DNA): TGCGCCAGCAGCGCCCGGACAGGGGGCACCTACGAGCAGTACTTC.